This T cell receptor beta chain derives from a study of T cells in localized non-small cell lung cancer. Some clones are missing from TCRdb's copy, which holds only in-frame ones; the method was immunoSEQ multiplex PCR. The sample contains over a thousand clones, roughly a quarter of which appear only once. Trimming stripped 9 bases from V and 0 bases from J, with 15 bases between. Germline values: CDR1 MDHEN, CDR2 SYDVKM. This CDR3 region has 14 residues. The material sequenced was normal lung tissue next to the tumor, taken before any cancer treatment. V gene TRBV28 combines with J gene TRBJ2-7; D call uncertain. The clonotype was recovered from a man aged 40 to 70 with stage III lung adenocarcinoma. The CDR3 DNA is TGTGCCAGTATTGCCCGGCCGAGCTCCTACGAGCAGTACTTC. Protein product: CASIARPSSYEQYF.